This T cell receptor (beta chain) derives from a study of molecular identifiers for immune sequencing clone quantification. Across the whole study: The replicates split RNA from roughly 20,000 or 100,000 naive CD8 cells five ways and sequenced four.

With RNA at 10%, 30% or 50%, naive CD8 libraries came from around 20,000 to 990,000 sorted cells. CD8+CD4-CCR7+CD45RA+ sorting gave the naive CD8 T cells. Listed TCR primers, together with previously described methods, were used for the bulk TCR libraries. MiXCR, applied by TCRdb to the PCR reads, yields one record per CDR3 protein. This table has 250,000 to 400,000 distinct CDR3 sequences, 20% to 25% appearing once. V was cut by 0 bases and J by 3 bases, with 12 bases left in between. The CDR3 loop spans 15 amino acids. Per the germline V gene, CDR1 is LGHNA and CDR2 is YNFKEQ. This clonotype was observed a handful of times.

This chain uses TRBV4-2 with TRBJ2-7; D could derive from TRBD1 or TRBD2 (5 bases each). Sequencing was done on a sample of naive CD8+ T cells from blood, with Jurkat cell RNA spiked in. As to subset: FACS-sorted CD8+CD4-CCR7+CD45RA+ naive T cells. The receptor's source is a human donor in good health. Some libraries in this study had Jurkat cell RNA spiked in. As DNA, the CDR3 is TGTGCCAGCAGCCAAGACCCCGGGACGGACTACGAGCAGTACTTC. Translation: CASSQDPGTDYEQYF.